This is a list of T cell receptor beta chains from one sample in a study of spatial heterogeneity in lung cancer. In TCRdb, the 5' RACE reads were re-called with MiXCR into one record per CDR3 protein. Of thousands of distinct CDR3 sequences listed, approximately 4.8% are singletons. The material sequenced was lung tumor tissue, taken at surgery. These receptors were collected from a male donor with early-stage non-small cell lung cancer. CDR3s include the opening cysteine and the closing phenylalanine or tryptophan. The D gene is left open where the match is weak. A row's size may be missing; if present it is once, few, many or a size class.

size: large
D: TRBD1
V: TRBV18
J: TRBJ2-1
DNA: TGTGCCAGCTCGTCGGGACAGGACGATGAGCAGTTCTTC
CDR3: CASSSGQDDEQFF

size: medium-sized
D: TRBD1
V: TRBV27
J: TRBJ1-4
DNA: TGTGCCAGCAGTTTAGGGACAGGGGAAAAACTGTTTTTT
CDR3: CASSLGTGEKLFF

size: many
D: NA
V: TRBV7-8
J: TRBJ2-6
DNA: TGTGCCTGCCAGGGGTCTGGGGCCAACGTCCTGACTTTC
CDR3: CACQGSGANVLTF

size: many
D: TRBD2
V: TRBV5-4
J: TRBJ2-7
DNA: TGTGCCAGCAGCAGGACTAGCGGGGACTCCTACGAGCAGTACTTC
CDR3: CASSRTSGDSYEQYF

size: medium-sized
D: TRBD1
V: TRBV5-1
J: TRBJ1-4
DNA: TGCGCCAGCAGCCCGACAGGGGTCGGCGATGAAAAACTGTTTTTT
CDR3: CASSPTGVGDEKLFF

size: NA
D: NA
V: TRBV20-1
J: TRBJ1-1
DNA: TGCAGTGCTAGGATCCGGAACACTGAAGCTTTCTTT
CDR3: CSARIRNTEAFF

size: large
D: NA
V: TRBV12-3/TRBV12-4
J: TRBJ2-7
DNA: TGTGCCAGCAGTCTTAGCGGAAGCCACCGTGGGGAGCAGTACTTC
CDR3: CASSLSGSHRGEQYF

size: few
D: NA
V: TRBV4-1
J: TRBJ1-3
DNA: TGCGCCAGCAGCATCAGCAGGGGTTCTGGAAACACCATATATTTT
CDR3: CASSISRGSGNTIYF

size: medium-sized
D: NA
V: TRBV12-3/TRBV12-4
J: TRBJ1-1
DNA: TGTGCCAGCAGCCAGACAGTGAACACTGAAGCTTTCTTT
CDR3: CASSQTVNTEAFF

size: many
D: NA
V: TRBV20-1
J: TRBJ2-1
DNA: TGCAGTGCTAGAGACCAGACTTCCTACAATGAGCAGTTCTTC
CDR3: CSARDQTSYNEQFF

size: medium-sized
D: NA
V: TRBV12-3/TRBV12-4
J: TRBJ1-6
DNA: TGTGCCAGCAGCCAGGGCTTGGGGTCACCCCTCCACTTT
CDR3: CASSQGLGSPLHF

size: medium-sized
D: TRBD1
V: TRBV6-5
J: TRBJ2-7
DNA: TGTGCCACCGGTAGGGACAGCTACGAGCAGTACTTC
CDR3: CATGRDSYEQYF

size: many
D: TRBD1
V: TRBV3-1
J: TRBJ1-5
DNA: TGTGCCAGCAGCGGACAGGGGGGCAGGAGCAATCAGCCCCAGCATTTT
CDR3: CASSGQGGRSNQPQHF

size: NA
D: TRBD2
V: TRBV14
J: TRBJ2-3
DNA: TGTGCCAGCAGCCAAGATCGGGGGGTATTCACAGATACGCAGTATTTT
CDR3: CASSQDRGVFTDTQYF

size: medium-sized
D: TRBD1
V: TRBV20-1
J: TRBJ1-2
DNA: TGCAGTGCTGGCTGGGACAGGGATGGCTACACCTTC
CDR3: CSAGWDRDGYTF

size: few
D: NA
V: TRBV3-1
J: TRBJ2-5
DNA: TGTGCCAGCAGAGAAACAGGGAACCAAGAGACCCAGTACTTC
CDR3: CASRETGNQETQYF

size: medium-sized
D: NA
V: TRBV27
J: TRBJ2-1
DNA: TGTGCCAGCAGTCCAGGACTATTATCCTACAATGAGCAGTTCTTC
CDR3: CASSPGLLSYNEQFF

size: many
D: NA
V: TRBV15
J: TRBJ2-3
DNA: TGTGCCACCAGCAGAGATCTTACGGGAACCACGCAGTATTTT
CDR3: CATSRDLTGTTQYF

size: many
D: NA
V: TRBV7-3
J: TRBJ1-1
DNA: TGTGCCAGCAGCTCAAGGGGGAACACTGAAGCTTTCTTT
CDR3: CASSSRGNTEAFF

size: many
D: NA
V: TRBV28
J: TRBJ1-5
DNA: TGTGCCAGCAGTCTGGGTCTGGAGGCAAATCAGCCCCAGCATTTT
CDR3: CASSLGLEANQPQHF

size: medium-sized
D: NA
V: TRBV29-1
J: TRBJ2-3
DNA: TGCAGCGTTGAAGAGGGCGTCCGCACAGATACGCAGTATTTT
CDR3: CSVEEGVRTDTQYF

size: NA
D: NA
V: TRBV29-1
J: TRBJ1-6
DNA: TGCAGCGTTGATCCATCCCTCCACTTT
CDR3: CSVDPSLHF

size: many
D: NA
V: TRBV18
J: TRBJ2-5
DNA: TGTGCCAGCTCCCTTCTCGACAGAGGAGAGACCCAGTACTTC
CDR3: CASSLLDRGETQYF

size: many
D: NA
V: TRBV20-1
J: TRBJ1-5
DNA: TGCAGTGCTAGAGATGGGCTGGAACGGCAGCCCCAGCATTTT
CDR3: CSARDGLERQPQHF

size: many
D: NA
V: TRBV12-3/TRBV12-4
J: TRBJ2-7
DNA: TGTGCCAGCAGTTTACAGTACGAGCAGTACTTC
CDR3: CASSLQYEQYF

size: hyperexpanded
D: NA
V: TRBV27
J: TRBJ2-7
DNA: TGTGCCAGCGGTACAGCGCCGGGTGTCTACGAGCAGTACTTC
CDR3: CASGTAPGVYEQYF

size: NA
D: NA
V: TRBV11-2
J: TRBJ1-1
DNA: TGTGCCAGCAGCTTACAGAGGGGAACTGAAGCTTTCTTT
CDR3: CASSLQRGTEAFF

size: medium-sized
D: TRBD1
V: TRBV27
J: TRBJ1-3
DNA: TGTGCCAGCAGTTTGCCCGCATACCCGCGACGACCTCGACAGGGAAAAGGAAACACCATATATTTT
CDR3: CASSLPAYPRRPRQGKGNTIYF

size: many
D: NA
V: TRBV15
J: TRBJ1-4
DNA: TGTGCCACCAGCGGGCTAGGGGGAGAAAATGAAAAACTGTTTTTT
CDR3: CATSGLGGENEKLFF

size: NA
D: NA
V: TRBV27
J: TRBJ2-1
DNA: TGTGCCAGCAGTTGGGGGCGGGAGTCCAATGAGCAGTTCTTC
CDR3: CASSWGRESNEQFF

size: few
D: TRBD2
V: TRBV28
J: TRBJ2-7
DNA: TGTGCCAGCAGTTTAATTGGGGGACTAGCGGAGGGGGAGCAGTACTTC
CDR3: CASSLIGGLAEGEQYF

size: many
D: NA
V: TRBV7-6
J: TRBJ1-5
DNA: TGTGCCAGCAGCTTAGGGGGGGGCAATCAGCCCCAGCATTTT
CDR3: CASSLGGGNQPQHF

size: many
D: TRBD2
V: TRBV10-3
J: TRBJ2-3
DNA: TGTGCCATCAGTGACAGGGCGGGAGGCCCCCCAGATACGCAGTATTTT
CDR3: CAISDRAGGPPDTQYF

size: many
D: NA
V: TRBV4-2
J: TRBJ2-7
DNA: TGTGCCAGCAGCCGAGAGGGCAGGAATCCCTACGAGCAGTACTTC
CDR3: CASSREGRNPYEQYF

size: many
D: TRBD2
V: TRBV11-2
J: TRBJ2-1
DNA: TGTGCCAGCAGCTTGTCTAGCGGGAGCGCCTACAATGAGCAGTTCTTC
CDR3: CASSLSSGSAYNEQFF

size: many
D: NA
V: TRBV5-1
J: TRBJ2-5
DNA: TGCGCCAGCAGCTTGGTTGGACCCTCTGGAGAGACCCAGTACTTC
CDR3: CASSLVGPSGETQYF

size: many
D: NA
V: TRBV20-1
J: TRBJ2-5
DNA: TGCAGTGCTTCAAAGGACAGAGTCCAAGAGACCCAGTACTTC
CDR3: CSASKDRVQETQYF

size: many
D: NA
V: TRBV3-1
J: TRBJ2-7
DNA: TGTGCCAGCAGCCCGACAGATTACGAGCAGTACTTC
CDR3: CASSPTDYEQYF

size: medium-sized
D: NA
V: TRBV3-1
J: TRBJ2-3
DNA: TGTGCCAGCAGCCCCCCGGCGACAGATACGCAGTATTTT
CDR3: CASSPPATDTQYF

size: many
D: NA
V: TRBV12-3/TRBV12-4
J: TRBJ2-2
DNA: TGTGCCAGCAGTCCGACCAGCACCGGGGAGCTGTTTTTT
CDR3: CASSPTSTGELFF

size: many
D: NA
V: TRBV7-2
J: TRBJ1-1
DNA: TGTGCCAGCAGAAATGGACAGCAGTACGAAGCTTTCTTT
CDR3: CASRNGQQYEAFF

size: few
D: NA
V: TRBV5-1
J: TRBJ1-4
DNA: TGCGCCAGCAGCCCGGGGGGGACTTTCGCAACTAATGAAAAACTGTTTTTT
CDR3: CASSPGGTFATNEKLFF

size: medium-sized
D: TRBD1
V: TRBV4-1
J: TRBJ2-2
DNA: TGCGCCAGCAGCCAAGAGAAGACAGGGGGCACCGGGGAGCTGTTTTTT
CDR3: CASSQEKTGGTGELFF

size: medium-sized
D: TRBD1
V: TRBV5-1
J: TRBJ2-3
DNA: TGCGCCAGCAGCTTCGGGACAGCTGGCACAGATACGCAGTATTTT
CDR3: CASSFGTAGTDTQYF

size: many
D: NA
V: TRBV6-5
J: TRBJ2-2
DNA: TGTGCCAGCACAATGGGGCATAACACCGGGGAGCTGTTTTTT
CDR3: CASTMGHNTGELFF

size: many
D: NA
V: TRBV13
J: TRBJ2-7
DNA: NA
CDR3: CARDSALYFCASSLGRGPTYEQYF

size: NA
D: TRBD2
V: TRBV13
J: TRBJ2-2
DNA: TGTGCCAGCAGCCCCCGACTAGCGGCCGGGGAGCTGTTTTTT
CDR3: CASSPRLAAGELFF

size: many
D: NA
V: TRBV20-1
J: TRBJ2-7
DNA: TGCAGTGCTAGCGCCAGGAGTAGCGGCCGCGCCTACGAGCAGTACTTC
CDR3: CSASARSSGRAYEQYF

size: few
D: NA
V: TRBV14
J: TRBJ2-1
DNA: TGTGCCAGCAGCTATCGGCCCAGCTCCAATGAGCAGTTCTTC
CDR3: CASSYRPSSNEQFF

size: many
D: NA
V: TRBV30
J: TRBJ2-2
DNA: TGTGCCTGGAAAGGGGGGCCGAACACCGGGGAGCTGTTTTTT
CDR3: CAWKGGPNTGELFF

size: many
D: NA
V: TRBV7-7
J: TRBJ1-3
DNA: TGTGCTAGCAGCCCCGTCGATCTGGGGCCAGGAAACACCATATATTTT
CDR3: CASSPVDLGPGNTIYF